A selection of T cell receptor beta chains follows, all from one sample in a study of a mutant IDH1 vaccine in newly diagnosed glioma. The antigens of these receptors remain unknown. TCRdb keeps only in-frame clones here, not all; method: immunoSEQ multiplex PCR. The sample yields 50,000 or so clones, roughly 83% seen once. Sequenced material: PBMCs, taken from a glioma patient whose treatment included an IDH1 peptide vaccine. Source of these receptors: a woman in her thirties with glioma. Some clones in this sample may be carry-over from other donors' samples. Both conserved end residues are part of each CDR3. Fields, in order: D gene, CDR3 length, V gene, clone size, J gene, CDR3 protein, CDR3 DNA. The D gene is left open where the match is weak. Rows may omit the clone size; those that give it use once, few, many or a size class.

NA,16,TRBV14,NA,TRBJ2-7,CASSQGGNGIPYEQYF,TGTGCCAGCAGCCAAGGAGGGAACGGAATTCCCTACGAGCAGTACTTC
NA,16,TRBV27,NA,TRBJ1-5,CASSLEGGQGTQPQHF,TGTGCCAGCAGTTTAGAAGGCGGGCAGGGGACTCAGCCCCAGCATTTT
TRBD1,14,TRBV7-9,NA,TRBJ1-4,CASSTGQGSEKLFF,TGTGCCAGCAGCACCGGACAGGGGAGTGAAAAACTGTTTTTT
NA,13,TRBV5-1,NA,TRBJ2-7,CASSLVRSDEQYF,TGCGCCAGCAGCTTGGTCAGGTCTGACGAGCAGTACTTC
NA,14,TRBV7-2,NA,TRBJ1-2,CASSPPDGNYGYTF,TGTGCCAGCAGCCCGCCGGACGGTAACTATGGCTACACCTTC
TRBD1,13,TRBV18,NA,TRBJ1-1,CASSQGQGVEAFF,TGTGCCAGCTCACAGGGACAGGGCGTTGAAGCTTTCTTT
NA,17,TRBV5-6,once,TRBJ2-2,CASSWVVPEGRIGELFF,TGTGCCAGCAGCTGGGTGGTGCCAGAAGGGAGGATCGGGGAGCTGTTTTTT
TRBD1,15,TRBV6-1,NA,TRBJ1-2,CASGLTGGLVYGYTF,TGTGCCAGCGGGTTGACAGGGGGCCTCGTCTATGGCTACACCTTC
NA,12,TRBV29-1,NA,TRBJ2-3,CSVEIRSDTQYF,TGCAGCGTTGAAATTCGGTCGGATACGCAGTATTTT
TRBD2,15,TRBV29-1,NA,TRBJ2-1,CSVPRLAGGQDEQFF,TGCAGCGTTCCCAGACTAGCGGGAGGTCAGGATGAGCAGTTCTTC
NA,14,TRBV18,NA,TRBJ1-1,CASSPSGMNTEAFF,TGTGCCAGCTCACCATCAGGTATGAACACTGAAGCTTTCTTT
TRBD2,17,TRBV4-2,NA,TRBJ2-1,CASSHPLGTSGYNEQFF,TGTGCCAGCAGCCATCCCCTCGGGACTAGCGGTTACAATGAGCAGTTCTTC
NA,12,TRBV4-2,NA,TRBJ2-1,CASSQGGNEQFF,TGTGCCAGCAGCCAAGGGGGAAATGAGCAGTTCTTC
NA,15,TRBV19,NA,TRBJ1-5,CASSIIRDKGQPQHF,TGTGCCAGTAGTATTATCCGGGACAAGGGTCAGCCCCAGCATTTT
NA,13,TRBV7-3,few,TRBJ2-2,CASSPGAIGELFF,TGTGCCAGCAGCCCCGGGGCGATCGGGGAGCTGTTTTTT
NA,13,TRBV6-1,NA,TRBJ1-5,CASSRQPHQPQHF,TGTGCCAGCAGCAGACAGCCCCATCAGCCCCAGCATTTT
NA,13,TRBV29-1,NA,TRBJ2-7,CSVVPDGSYEQYF,TGCAGCGTTGTCCCAGACGGATCCTACGAGCAGTACTTC
TRBD1,14,TRBV2,NA,TRBJ1-2,CASRRDTGGYGYTF,TGTGCCAGCAGGAGGGATACAGGGGGCTATGGCTACACCTTC
NA,14,TRBV9,once,TRBJ1-1,CASSVGQQNTEAFF,TGTGCCAGCAGCGTCGGGCAGCAGAACACTGAAGCTTTCTTT
NA,15,TRBV7-3,NA,TRBJ2-1,CASSPPDGPYNEQFF,TGTGCCAGCAGCCCTCCAGATGGGCCCTACAATGAGCAGTTCTTC
NA,14,TRBV18,NA,TRBJ2-7,CASSPSAGAYEQYF,TGTGCCAGCTCACCAAGCGCGGGTGCCTACGAGCAGTACTTC
NA,14,TRBV29-1,NA,TRBJ2-1,CSVEDLSSYNEQFF,TGCAGCGTTGAGGACTTGAGCTCCTACAATGAGCAGTTCTTC
NA,11,TRBV30,NA,TRBJ2-1,CAWSFYNEQFF,TGTGCCTGGAGTTTTTACAATGAGCAGTTCTTC
NA,15,TRBV6-5,NA,TRBJ1-1,CASSSRRGGTTEAFF,TGTGCCAGCAGTTCCCGGCGGGGGGGGACAACTGAAGCTTTCTTT
TRBD1,16,TRBV29-1,NA,TRBJ2-4,CSVALWGQGGKNIQYF,TGCAGCGTTGCTTTGTGGGGACAGGGAGGCAAAAACATTCAGTACTTC
NA,11,TRBV30,NA,TRBJ2-5,CAWSVRETQYF,TGTGCCTGGAGTGTACGAGAGACCCAGTACTTC
NA,12,TRBV28,NA,TRBJ1-2,CASSLGDYGYTF,TGTGCCAGCAGTTTAGGCGACTATGGCTACACCTTC
NA,13,TRBV11-2,once,TRBJ2-7,CASSLDTQYEQYF,TGTGCCAGCAGCTTAGATACCCAGTATGAGCAGTACTTC
NA,15,TRBV12-5,once,TRBJ2-3,CASGLGSPRTDTQYF,TGTGCTAGTGGTTTGGGATCTCCCCGCACAGATACGCAGTATTTT
NA,11,TRBV20-1,few,TRBJ1-2,CSARHSFGLLF,TGCAGTGCTAGACACTCTTTTGGACTGCTCTTC
TRBD1,14,TRBV30,NA,TRBJ1-1,CAWTKGAKNTEAFF,TGTGCCTGGACCAAGGGGGCCAAGAACACTGAAGCTTTCTTT
TRBD2,14,TRBV5-4,NA,TRBJ2-7,CASRRAGEAREQYF,TGTGCCAGCAGGCGAGCGGGAGAGGCGCGGGAGCAGTACTTC
NA,18,TRBV28,NA,TRBJ2-2,CASSFWTGARGEAGELFF,TGTGCCAGCAGTTTTTGGACCGGGGCTCGGGGAGAGGCCGGGGAGCTGTTTTTT
NA,13,TRBV6-5,NA,TRBJ1-2,CASTPARAYGYTF,TGTGCCAGCACCCCAGCCAGGGCTTATGGCTACACCTTC
TRBD1,14,TRBV27,once,TRBJ2-7,CASSLGTGAYEQYF,TGTGCCAGCAGTTTGGGGACAGGGGCATACGAGCAGTACTTC